This TCR beta chain was identified during a study of PD-1 blockade in classical Hodgkin lymphoma. This CDR3 contains 15 residues. The germline gives CDR1 MGHDK, CDR2 SYGVNS. Trimming cost V 4 bases and J 3 bases, with 13 bases left between them. Study conclusions and caveats: Newly diagnosed patients were said to have less baseline TCR diversity than healthy donors did.

TCRdb keeps only in-frame clones here, not all; method: immunoSEQ multiplex PCR. This table holds 25,000 to 30,000 clones, around 80% found once. As regards this clone: Antigen specificity is unknown.

Time point denoted: cycle 4 day 1 (C4D1), after six to seven weeks of nivolumab. Autologous stem cell transplantation was followed by relapse in every patient, and brentuximab vedotin exposure varied. Sequences were derived from peripheral blood mononuclear cells (PBMCs), sampled before the fourth cycle of nivolumab. The genes are TRBV25-1 and TRBJ1-5; D possibly corresponds to TRBD1 (6 bases). The clonotype comes from a human donor with classical Hodgkin lymphoma. The CDR3 coding sequence is TGTGCCAGCAGTGCTTCGGGGGCTCTCAATCAGCCCCAGCATTTT. Amino acids: CASSASGALNQPQHF.